This TCR beta chain was sequenced for a study of cytomegalovirus exposure and HLA in healthy donors. Study-level findings and limits: The authors assumed roughly uniform sequencing depth across donors for presence/absence analyses. Analysis performed later found roughly 17,000 TCR beta sequences associated with HLA alleles at 0.05 false discovery rate.

For this clone: Antigen specificity is unknown.

A multiplex PCR was run with 60 Vbeta primers and 13 Jbeta primers. The table came from immunoSEQ multiplex PCR; TCRdb's copy has only in-frame clones and leaves some out. The table includes some 200,000 clones, 77% detected once. Germline values: CDR1 GTSNPN, CDR2 SVGIG (reference sequence). This CDR3 has 13 amino acids. V trimming: 2 bases; J trimming: 9 bases; junction bases outside the gene matches: 7. Specimen: PBMCs. V and J are TRBV30 and TRBJ1-3; TRBD1 agrees at 7 bases. This TCR came from a woman aged 60-70 years in good health and CMV-seropositive. The CDR3 bases are TGTGCCTGGAGTTCGTCAGGGGGTGTCACCATATATTTT. This translates into CAWSSSGGVTIYF.